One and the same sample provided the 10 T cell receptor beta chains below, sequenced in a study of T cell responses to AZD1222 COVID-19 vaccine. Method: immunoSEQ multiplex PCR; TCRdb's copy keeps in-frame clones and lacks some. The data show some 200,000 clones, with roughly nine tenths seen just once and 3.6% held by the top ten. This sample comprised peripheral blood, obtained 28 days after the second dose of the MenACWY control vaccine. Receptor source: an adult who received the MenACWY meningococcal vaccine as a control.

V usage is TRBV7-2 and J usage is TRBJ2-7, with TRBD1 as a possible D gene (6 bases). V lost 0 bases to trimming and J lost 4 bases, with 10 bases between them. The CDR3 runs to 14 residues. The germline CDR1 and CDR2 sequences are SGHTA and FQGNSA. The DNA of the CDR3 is TGTGCCAGCAGCTTAGCGCAGGGGTGGTACGAGCAGTACTTC. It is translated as CASSLAQGWYEQYF.

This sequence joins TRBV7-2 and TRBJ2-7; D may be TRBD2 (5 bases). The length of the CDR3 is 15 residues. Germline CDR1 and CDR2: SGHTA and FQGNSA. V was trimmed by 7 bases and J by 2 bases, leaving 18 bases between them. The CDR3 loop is CASTLSHGGTYEQYF. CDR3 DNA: TGTGCCAGCACGCTCTCCCACGGAGGCACCTACGAGCAGTACTTC. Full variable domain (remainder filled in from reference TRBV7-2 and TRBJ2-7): GAGVSQSPSNKVTEKGKDVELRCDPISGHTALYWYRQSLGQGLEFLIYFQGNSAPDKSGLPSDRFSAERTGGSVSTLTIQRTQQEDSAVYLCASTLSHGGTYEQYFGPGTRLTVT.

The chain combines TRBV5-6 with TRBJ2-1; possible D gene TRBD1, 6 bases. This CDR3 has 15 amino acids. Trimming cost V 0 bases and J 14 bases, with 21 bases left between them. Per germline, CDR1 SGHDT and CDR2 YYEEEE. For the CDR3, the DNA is TGTGCCAGCAGCTTGGTAACAGGGAAGGTAGCTGGGGAGTTCTTC. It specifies CASSLVTGKVAGEFF.

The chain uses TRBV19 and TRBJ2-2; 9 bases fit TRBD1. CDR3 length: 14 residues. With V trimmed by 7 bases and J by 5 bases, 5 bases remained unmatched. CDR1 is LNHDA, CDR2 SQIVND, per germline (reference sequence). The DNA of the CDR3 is TGTGCCAGTAAGGCGGGGACAGGGACCGGGGAGCTGTTTTTT. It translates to CASKAGTGTGELFF.

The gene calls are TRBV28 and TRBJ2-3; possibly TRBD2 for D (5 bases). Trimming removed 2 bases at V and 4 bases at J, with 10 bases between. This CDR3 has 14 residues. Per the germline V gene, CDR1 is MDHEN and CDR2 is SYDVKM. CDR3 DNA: TGTGCCAGCAGTTTAATAGCGAAGTCAGATACGCAGTATTTT. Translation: CASSLIAKSDTQYF.

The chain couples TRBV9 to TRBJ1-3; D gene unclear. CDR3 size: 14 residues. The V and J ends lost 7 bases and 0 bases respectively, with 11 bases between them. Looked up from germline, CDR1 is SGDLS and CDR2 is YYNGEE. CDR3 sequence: CASGPGVSGNTIYF. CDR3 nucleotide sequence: TGTGCCAGCGGGCCCGGTGTCTCTGGAAACACCATATATTTT.

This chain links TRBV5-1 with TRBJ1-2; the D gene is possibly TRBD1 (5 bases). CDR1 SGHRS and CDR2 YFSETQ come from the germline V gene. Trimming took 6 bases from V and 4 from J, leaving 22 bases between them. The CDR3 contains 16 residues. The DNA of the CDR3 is TGCGCCAGCACACTGGGGACGGGCCCTGGGTCCTATGGCTACACCTTC. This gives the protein CASTLGTGPGSYGYTF.

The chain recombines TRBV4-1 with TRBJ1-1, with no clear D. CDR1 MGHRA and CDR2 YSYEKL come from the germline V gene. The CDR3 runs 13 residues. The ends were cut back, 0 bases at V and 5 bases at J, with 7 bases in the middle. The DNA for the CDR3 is TGCGCCAGCAGCCAAGAGGGAGTGACTGAAGCTTTCTTT. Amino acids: CASSQEGVTEAFF.

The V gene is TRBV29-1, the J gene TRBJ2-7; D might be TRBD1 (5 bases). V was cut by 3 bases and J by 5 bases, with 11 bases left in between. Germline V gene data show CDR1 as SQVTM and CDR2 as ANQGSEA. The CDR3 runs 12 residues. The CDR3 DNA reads TGCAGCGTTGAGATTCAGGGCGACGAGCAGTACTTC. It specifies CSVEIQGDEQYF.

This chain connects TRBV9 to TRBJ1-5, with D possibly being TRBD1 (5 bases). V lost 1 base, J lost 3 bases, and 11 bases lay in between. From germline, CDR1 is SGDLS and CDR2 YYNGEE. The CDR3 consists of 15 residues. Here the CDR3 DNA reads TGTGCCAGCAGCGTACAGGGAACAATCAATCAGCCCCAGCATTTT. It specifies CASSVQGTINQPQHF.